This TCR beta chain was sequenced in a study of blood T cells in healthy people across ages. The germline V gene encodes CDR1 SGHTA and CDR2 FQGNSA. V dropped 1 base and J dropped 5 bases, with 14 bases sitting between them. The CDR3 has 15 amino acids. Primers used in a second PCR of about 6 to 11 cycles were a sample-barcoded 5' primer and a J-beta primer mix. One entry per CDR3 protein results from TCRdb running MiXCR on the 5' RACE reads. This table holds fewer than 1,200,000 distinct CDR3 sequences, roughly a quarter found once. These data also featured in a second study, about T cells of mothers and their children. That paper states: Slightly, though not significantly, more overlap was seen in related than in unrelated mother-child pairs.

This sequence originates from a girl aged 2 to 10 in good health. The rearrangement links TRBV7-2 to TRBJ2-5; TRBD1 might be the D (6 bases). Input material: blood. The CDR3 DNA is TGTGCCAGCAGCTTAGACGGGACAACGCACGAGACCCAGTACTTC. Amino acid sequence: CASSLDGTTHETQYF.